The entry below describes one TCR beta chain. Naive CD8 cells lacked CD45RO and underwent positive selection for CCR7, leaving out terminally differentiated effector memory CD45RA+ cells. This entry comes from a study of shared clonotypes between healthy human individuals. Using immunoSEQ multiplex PCR, the repertoire was profiled, and TCRdb retains in-frame clones only, with some absent. The sample yields about 2 million clones, about 94% seen once. The CDR3 contains 15 residues. Trimming left V 2 bases short and J 3 bases short, with 10 bases between. Germline lookup yields CDR1 SNHLY and CDR2 FYNNEI.

Sample: naive CD8+ T cells sorted from blood. This TCR derives from a young man in good health. The chain recombines TRBV2 with TRBJ2-2; a weak D match, TRBD2 (5 bases). The CDR3 DNA follows: TGTGCCAGCAGTGAACCCCCCGGGGACACCGGGGAGCTGTTTTTT. It encodes CASSEPPGDTGELFF. Based on the CDR3 plus reference TRBV2 and TRBJ2-2, the full variable domain is EPEVTQTPSHQVTQMGQEVILRCVPISNHLYFYWYRQILGQKVEFLVSFYNNEISEKSEIFDDQFSVERPDGSNFTLKIRSTKLEDSAMYFCASSEPPGDTGELFFGEGSRLTVL.